What follows are 16 T cell receptor beta chains derived from one specimen sequenced in a study of cytomegalovirus exposure and HLA in healthy donors. Researchers ran the PCR with 60 Vbeta and 13 Jbeta primers. The protocol was immunoSEQ multiplex PCR, while the TCRdb copy is restricted to in-frame clones and leaves out a portion. Altogether about 60,000 clones are present, approximately 80% being singletons, with the ten largest covering approximately 3.3%. The sample taken for sequencing was PBMCs. These receptors were obtained from a woman aged 40 to 49 in good health and CMV-seropositive.

DNA for the CDR3: TGCGCCAGCAGCCCCTCGGGAAGTCGTAACTATGGCTACACCTTC. Its protein product is CASSPSGSRNYGYTF. This chain links TRBV4-3 with TRBJ1-2; D is unclear. This CDR3 contains 15 residues. In germline, CDR1 is LGHNA, CDR2 YSLEER. The V end lost 4 bases, the J end lost 1 base, and 13 bases lay between the germline ends.

The chain combines TRBV7-2 with TRBJ2-5, with a weak D call TRBD1 (5 bases). The V gene's germline CDR1 is SGHTA and CDR2 FQGNSA. Trimming took 3 bases from V and 5 from J, leaving 16 bases between them. This CDR3 is built from 15 residues. The CDR3 bases are TGTGCCAGCAGCTTCGGGCAGGGCCTCAAGGAGACCCAGTACTTC. Translation: CASSFGQGLKETQYF.

The genes are TRBV7-2 and TRBJ1-6, with no clear D. The CDR3 length is 15 residues. V gave up 0 bases and J gave up 11 bases, with 14 bases separating them. Germline V gene data show CDR1 as SGHTA and CDR2 as FQGNSA. This chain's CDR3 is CASSLARYPEPPLHF. The CDR3 DNA reads TGTGCCAGCAGCTTAGCGCGGTACCCCGAGCCACCCCTCCACTTT.

The chain has TRBV29-1 and TRBJ1-2, with D unresolved. V was pared by 6 bases and J by 6 bases, with 11 bases between. Germline loops: CDR1 SQVTM, CDR2 ANQGSEA. The CDR3 is 11 amino acids. This chain's CDR3 is CSVHSGDGYTF. CDR3 bases: TGCAGCGTCCACAGCGGGGATGGCTACACCTTC.

The CDR3 sequence is CASTGMGGNTIYF. CDR3 bases: TGCGCCAGCACCGGGATGGGCGGAAACACCATATATTTT. The genes are TRBV23-1 and TRBJ1-3, with D uncertain. TRBV23-1 is flagged as an ORF with uncertain function. The CDR3 contains 13 residues. The ends were cut back, 7 bases at V and 4 bases at J, with 11 bases in the middle.

V and J are TRBV11-2 and TRBJ2-7; 9 nucleotides align to TRBD1. CDR1 and CDR2 from the germline V gene are SGHAT and FQNNGV. The ends lost 2 bases at V and 2 bases at J; junction bases unmatched: 7. CDR3 size: 16 residues. The CDR3: CASSLRAGTGTYEQYF. Written as DNA, the CDR3 is TGTGCCAGCAGCTTACGGGCCGGGACAGGGACCTACGAGCAGTACTTC.

CDR3 sequence reads: CSARYSYEQYF. Here the CDR3 DNA reads TGCAGTGCTAGGTATTCCTACGAGCAGTACTTC. V gene TRBV20-1 combines with J gene TRBJ2-7; D gene ambiguous. The germline V gene encodes CDR1 DFQATT and CDR2 SNEGSKA (reference sequence). The CDR3 loop spans 11 amino acids. The V end lost 3 bases, the J end lost 1 base, and 4 bases lay between the germline ends.

This chain uses TRBV9 with TRBJ2-1; maybe TRBD1 (7 bases). The germline gives CDR1 SGDLS, CDR2 YYNGEE. Trimming cost V 3 bases and J 7 bases, with 14 bases left between them. CDR3 length equals 14 residues. CDR3 sequence reads: CASSGAGGYNEQFF. DNA of the CDR3: TGTGCCAGCAGCGGGGCAGGGGGGTATAATGAGCAGTTCTTC.

J is TRBJ2-1 and V is TRBV30; tentative D call: TRBD2 (7 bases). In germline, CDR1 is GTSNPN, CDR2 SVGIG (reference sequence). CDR3 length: 14 amino acids. Trimming removed 2 bases from V and 3 bases from J, with 11 bases in between. The CDR3 spells CAWSNGGLYNEQFF. The CDR3 DNA reads TGTGCCTGGAGTAACGGGGGGCTCTACAATGAGCAGTTCTTC.

This clone showed up just a few times. The CDR3 DNA sequence: TGCGCCAGCAGCCGGGACAGGGGGAGCACCGGGGAGCTGTTTTTT. This encodes CASSRDRGSTGELFF. The chain joins TRBV4-1 to TRBJ2-2; TRBD1 matches 11 bases. This CDR3 spans 15 amino acids. Trimming cost V 4 bases and J 4 bases; bases outside gene matches: 2. The germline CDR1 and CDR2 sequences are MGHRA and YSYEKL.

The rearrangement joins TRBV19 to TRBJ1-4; no definite D call. The germline gives CDR1 LNHDA, CDR2 SQIVND (reference sequence). V lost 6 bases and J lost 14, with 13 bases in between. The CDR3 extends over 11 amino acids. The CDR3 spells CASSSGNGLFF. The CDR3 DNA is TGTGCCAGTAGCTCCGGCAACGGGCTGTTTTTT.

The chain couples TRBV7-3 to TRBJ2-3; TRBD2 matches at 9 bases. CDR1 and CDR2 from the germline V gene are SGHTA and FQGTGA. The CDR3 consists of 15 residues. Trimming took 1 base from V and 6 from J; bases not matched to a gene: 5. Here the CDR3 reads CASSLSGGAADTQYF. For the CDR3, the DNA is TGTGCCAGCAGCTTAAGCGGGGGGGCCGCGGATACGCAGTATTTT.

Written as DNA, the CDR3 is TGTGCCAGCACCGGTACTTCCGAGCAGTACTTC. This codes for CASTGTSEQYF. The chain combines TRBV6-5 with TRBJ2-7; D gene uncertain. The CDR3 contains 11 residues. Germline-derived CDR1 and CDR2 are MNHEY and SVGAGI. The V end was cut by 7 bases, the J end by 6 bases, with 10 bases between.

The chain recombines TRBV27 with TRBJ1-1, with D possibly being TRBD1 (5 bases). Germline values: CDR1 MNHEY, CDR2 SMNVEV (reference sequence). The CDR3 consists of 16 residues. V gave up 5 bases and J gave up 2 bases, with 18 bases separating them. CDR3 in amino acids: CASSQHSGHRNTEAFF. The CDR3 DNA reads as TGTGCCAGCAGTCAGCACTCTGGACACCGAAACACTGAAGCTTTCTTT.

About this clone: The sample carries other DNA sequences with the same CDR3. The rearrangement uses TRBV19 and TRBJ1-6, with TRBD1 matching over 9 bases. This CDR3 has 14 amino acids. The junction had 4 bases not matched to a gene; V was cut back by 6 bases and J by 7 bases. Per germline, CDR1 LNHDA and CDR2 SQIVND (reference sequence). CDR3 DNA sequence: TGTGCCAGTAGCCCCGGACAGGGGAATTCACCCCTCCACTTT. Protein sequence: CASSPGQGNSPLHF.

The J gene is TRBJ1-2, the V gene TRBV5-6; 7 bases fit TRBD1. After removal of 4 bases from V and 4 bases from J, the junction contained 4 bases not matched to a gene. Germline CDR1 and CDR2: SGHDT and YYEEEE. The CDR3 has 13 residues. CDR3 coding DNA: TGTGCCAGCAGCCTGGGACAGACCTATGGCTACACCTTC. This encodes CASSLGQTYGYTF. The whole variable domain, filled in from reference TRBV5-6 and TRBJ1-2, reads DAGVTQSPTHLIKTRGQQVTLRCSPKSGHDTVSWYQQALGQGPQFIFQYYEEEERQRGNFPDRFSGHQFPNYSSELNVNALLLGDSALYLCASSLGQTYGYTFGSGTRLTVV.